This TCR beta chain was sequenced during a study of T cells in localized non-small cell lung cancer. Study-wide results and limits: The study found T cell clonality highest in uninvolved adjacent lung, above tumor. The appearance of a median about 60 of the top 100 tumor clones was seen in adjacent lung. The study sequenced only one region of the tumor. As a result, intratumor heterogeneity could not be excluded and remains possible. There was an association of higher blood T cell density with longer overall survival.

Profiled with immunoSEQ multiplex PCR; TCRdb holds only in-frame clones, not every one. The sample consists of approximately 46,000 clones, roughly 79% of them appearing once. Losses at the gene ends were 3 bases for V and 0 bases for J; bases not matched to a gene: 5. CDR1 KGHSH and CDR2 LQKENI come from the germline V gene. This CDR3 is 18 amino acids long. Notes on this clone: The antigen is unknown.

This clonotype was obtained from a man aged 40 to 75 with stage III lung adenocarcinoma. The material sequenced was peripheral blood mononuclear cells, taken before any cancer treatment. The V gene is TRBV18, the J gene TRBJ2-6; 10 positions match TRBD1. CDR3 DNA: TGTGCCAGCTCACCCTCGGGACAGGGGATCTCTGGGGCCAACGTCCTGACTTTC. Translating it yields CASSPSGQGISGANVLTF.